The clone carrying this T cell receptor (beta chain) occurred a few times. The length of the CDR3 is 17 residues. Germline V gene lookup returns CDR1 SGHTA and CDR2 FQGNSA. Trimming left V 5 bases short and J 4 bases short, with 21 bases between. MiXCR, applied by TCRdb to the reads, yields one record per CDR3 protein. The table includes approximately 170,000 distinct CDR3 sequences, about a sixth detected once. This record comes from a study of T cell repertoires in cytomegalovirus infection. The rearrangement links TRBV7-2 to TRBJ2-1; the D gene is possibly TRBD1 (6 bases). Sequencing was carried out using CD8+ T cells from PBMCs. The source of this sequence is a human donor in good health (CMV status not recorded). Some clones in this sample may be carry-over from other donors' samples. CDR3 in DNA: TGTGCCAGCAGCGCAAGATACAGGGCCCTGATTTACAATGAGCAGTTCTTC. This sequence encodes CASSARYRALIYNEQFF.